The rows below give T cell receptor beta chains drawn from one sample of a study of OX40 agonist ivuxolimab in advanced cancers. Repertoires were generated with immunoSEQ multiplex PCR, while TCRdb's copy carries only in-frame clones and drops some. The sample carries some 48,000 clones, about three quarters recorded once. Sequences were derived from CD4+ or CD8+ T cells sorted from blood, sampled in a trial of the OX40 agonist ivuxolimab. These receptors all stem from an adult with an advanced solid tumor such as melanoma, head and neck, liver or kidney cancer. CDR3s include the opening cysteine and the closing phenylalanine or tryptophan. A D gene is named only where the DNA matches it firmly. Some rows have no size entry. The others give once, few or many, or a class for an expanded clone.

TRBJ2-7 | NA | TRBV6-6 | once | CASTTGGRQWGYEQYF | TGTGCCAGCACCACAGGTGGTCGACAGTGGGGCTACGAGCAGTACTTC
TRBJ2-1 | TRBD2 | TRBV19 | NA | CASSIVGLAGLNEQFF | TGTGCCAGTAGTATAGTCGGGCTAGCGGGACTCAATGAGCAGTTCTTC
TRBJ2-7 | NA | TRBV5-1 | few | CASSLRPSGQVGIRRSYEQYF | TGCGCCAGCAGCCTCCGTCCGTCCGGGCAGGTCGGAATCCGCCGCTCCTACGAGCAGTACTTC
TRBJ1-1 | NA | TRBV5-8 | NA | CASSPRNTEAFF | TGTGCCAGCAGCCCCCGGAACACTGAAGCTTTCTTT
TRBJ1-1 | NA | TRBV11-2 | NA | CASSLEVVVFMNTEAFF | TGTGCCAGCAGCTTAGAAGTGGTAGTTTTCATGAACACTGAAGCTTTCTTT
TRBJ1-5 | NA | TRBV27 | once | CASSFRGDWDGESYSNQPQHF | TGTGCCAGCAGTTTTAGGGGAGATTGGGACGGGGAGAGCTATAGCAATCAGCCCCAGCATTTT
TRBJ1-1 | NA | TRBV5-4 | NA | CASSPQRQGTEAFF | TGTGCCAGCAGCCCCCAAAGGCAAGGCACTGAAGCTTTCTTT
TRBJ1-1 | NA | TRBV29-1 | NA | CSVDGFWENTEAFF | TGTAGCGTTGACGGGTTTTGGGAGAACACTGAAGCTTTCTTT
TRBJ1-4 | NA | TRBV28 | NA | CASSFPRTAEKLFF | TGTGCCAGCAGTTTCCCCCGGACCGCAGAAAAACTGTTTTTT
TRBJ2-7 | TRBD1 | TRBV15 | NA | CATSRDRGLDSPYF | TGTGCCACCAGCAGAGACAGGGGGCTGGATTCTCCGTACTTC
TRBJ2-2 | NA | TRBV4-3 | once | CASSQFLTGELFF | TGCGCCAGCAGCCAGTTTCTCACCGGGGAGCTGTTTTTT
TRBJ2-7 | TRBD1 | TRBV29-1 | NA | CSVEAWTGGNEQYF | TGCAGCGTTGAAGCTTGGACAGGGGGCAACGAGCAGTACTTC
TRBJ2-2 | NA | TRBV2 | NA | CASTRRGTGELFF | TGTGCCAGCACCCGCCGCGGGACCGGGGAGCTGTTTTTT
TRBJ2-7 | NA | TRBV2 | NA | CARGRGVSYEQYF | TGTGCTCGAGGGAGGGGGGTCTCCTACGAGCAGTACTTC
TRBJ2-7 | TRBD2 | TRBV19 | NA | CASSLTTSGVPYEQYF | TGTGCCAGTAGTCTGACGACTAGCGGGGTCCCCTACGAGCAGTACTTC
TRBJ2-7 | TRBD1 | TRBV5-6 | NA | CASSFGTGSSYEQYF | TGTGCCAGCAGCTTCGGGACAGGGAGCTCCTACGAGCAGTACTTC
TRBJ2-7 | TRBD1 | TRBV6-6 | NA | CASSYSTGGVNEQYF | TGTGCCAGCAGTTACTCGACAGGGGGCGTTAACGAGCAGTACTTC
TRBJ2-1 | TRBD2 | TRBV4-1 | NA | CASSQDRTSGSSEQFF | TGCGCCAGCAGCCAAGATAGGACTAGCGGGAGTAGTGAGCAGTTCTTC
TRBJ1-5 | NA | TRBV13 | NA | CASSSATLNQPQHF | TGTGCCAGCAGCTCGGCGACACTCAATCAGCCCCAGCATTTT
TRBJ1-3 | NA | TRBV6-1 | NA | CASHSSGNTIYF | TGTGCCAGCCACAGCTCTGGAAACACCATATATTTT
TRBJ2-6 | TRBD2 | TRBV18 | NA | CASSVTSGSTHSGANVLTF | TGTGCCAGCTCAGTAACTAGCGGGAGCACCCACTCTGGGGCCAACGTCCTGACTTTC
TRBJ1-1 | TRBD1 | TRBV6-6 | NA | CASSYYRGRFPEAFF | TGTGCCAGCAGTTATTATAGGGGGCGCTTCCCTGAAGCTTTCTTT
TRBJ1-2 | TRBD1 | TRBV5-1 | NA | CASSWGQGPPDYGYTF | TGCGCCAGCAGCTGGGGACAGGGGCCTCCGGATTATGGCTACACCTTC
TRBJ2-6 | NA | TRBV14 | NA | CASSQRSSGANVLTF | TGTGCCAGCAGCCAAAGGAGCTCTGGGGCCAACGTCCTGACTTTC
TRBJ2-7 | NA | TRBV5-6 | NA | CASSTQGRDEQYF | TGTGCCAGCAGCACCCAGGGGCGCGACGAGCAGTACTTC
TRBJ2-5 | TRBD2 | TRBV29-1 | NA | CSHTSASGTQYF | TGCAGCCACACTAGCGCCTCGGGGACCCAGTACTTC
TRBJ1-5 | TRBD1 | TRBV6-1 | NA | CASSVDRDQPQHF | TGTGCCAGCAGTGTCGACAGGGATCAGCCCCAGCATTTT
TRBJ1-5 | NA | TRBV5-1 | once | CASSLEGVSNQPQHF | TGCGCCAGCAGCTTGGAGGGGGTTTCAAATCAGCCCCAGCATTTT
TRBJ2-1 | NA | TRBV2 | NA | CASRVGWGYNEQFF | TGTGCCAGCAGGGTTGGTTGGGGCTACAATGAGCAGTTCTTC
TRBJ1-1 | TRBD1 | TRBV5-4 | once | CATASGTVNTEAFF | TGTGCCACGGCGTCGGGGACAGTGAACACTGAAGCTTTCTTT
TRBJ1-1 | NA | TRBV19 | NA | CASSTDSDSYTEAFF | TGTGCCAGTAGTACGGACAGCGATAGTTACACTGAAGCTTTCTTT
TRBJ2-5 | TRBD1 | TRBV5-4 | once | CAIGQGSGGETQYF | TGTGCCATTGGACAGGGTTCCGGAGGGGAGACCCAGTACTTC
TRBJ2-2 | TRBD1 | TRBV7-2 | NA | CASSYNRGLSGELFF | TGTGCCAGCAGCTACAACAGGGGGCTTAGCGGGGAGCTGTTTTTT
TRBJ1-1 | NA | TRBV6-6 | NA | CASSYSGMAATEAFF | TGTGCCAGCAGTTACTCGGGCATGGCGGCGACTGAAGCTTTCTTT
TRBJ2-3 | NA | TRBV5-1 | NA | CASSRTPPPDTQYF | TGCGCCAGCAGCAGGACCCCACCGCCAGATACGCAGTATTTT
TRBJ2-1 | NA | TRBV14 | NA | CASSQVLVAEQFF | TGTGCCAGCAGCCAAGTTTTGGTAGCGGAGCAGTTCTTC
TRBJ2-7 | TRBD1 | TRBV5-4 | few | CASSLDRGSEQYF | TGTGCCAGCAGCTTAGACAGGGGGTCCGAGCAGTACTTC
TRBJ2-3 | NA | TRBV6-6 | NA | CASSYSRDIDQYF | TGTGCCAGCAGTTACTCGAGGGACATTGATCAGTATTTT
TRBJ1-2 | TRBD1 | TRBV2 | NA | CASSESRGGTGNGYTF | TGTGCCAGCAGTGAATCGAGAGGGGGGACAGGGAATGGCTACACCTTC
TRBJ2-7 | TRBD2 | TRBV27 | NA | CASSSPAGGHNEQYF | TGTGCCAGCAGTTCTCCTGCGGGAGGGCATAACGAGCAGTACTTC